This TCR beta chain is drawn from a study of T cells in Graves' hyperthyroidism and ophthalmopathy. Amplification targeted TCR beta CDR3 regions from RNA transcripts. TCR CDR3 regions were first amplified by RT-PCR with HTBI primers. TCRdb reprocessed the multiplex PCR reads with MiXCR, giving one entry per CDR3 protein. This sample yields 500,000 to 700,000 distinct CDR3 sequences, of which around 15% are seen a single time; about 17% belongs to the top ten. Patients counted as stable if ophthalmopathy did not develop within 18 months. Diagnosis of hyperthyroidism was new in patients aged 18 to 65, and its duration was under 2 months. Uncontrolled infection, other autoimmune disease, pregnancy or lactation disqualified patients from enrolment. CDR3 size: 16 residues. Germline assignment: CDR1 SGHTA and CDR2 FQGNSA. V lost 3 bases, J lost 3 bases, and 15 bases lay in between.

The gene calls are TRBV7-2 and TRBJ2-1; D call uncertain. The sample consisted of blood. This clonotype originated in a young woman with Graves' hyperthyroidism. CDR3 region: CASSFRTATLYNEQFF. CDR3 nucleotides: TGTGCCAGCAGCTTTAGGACGGCGACCCTCTACAATGAGCAGTTCTTC.